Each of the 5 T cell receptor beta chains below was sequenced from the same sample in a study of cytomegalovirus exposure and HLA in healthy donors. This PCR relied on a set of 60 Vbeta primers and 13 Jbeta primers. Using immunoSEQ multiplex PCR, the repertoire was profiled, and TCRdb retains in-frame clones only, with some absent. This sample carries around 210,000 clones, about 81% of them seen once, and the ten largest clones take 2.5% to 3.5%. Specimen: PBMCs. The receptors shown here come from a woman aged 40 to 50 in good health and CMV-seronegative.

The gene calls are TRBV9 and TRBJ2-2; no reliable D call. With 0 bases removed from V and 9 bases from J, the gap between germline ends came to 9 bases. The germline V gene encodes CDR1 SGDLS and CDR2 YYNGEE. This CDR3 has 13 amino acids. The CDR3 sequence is CASSVGEARELFF. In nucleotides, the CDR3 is TGTGCCAGCAGCGTAGGTGAAGCCAGGGAGCTGTTTTTT.

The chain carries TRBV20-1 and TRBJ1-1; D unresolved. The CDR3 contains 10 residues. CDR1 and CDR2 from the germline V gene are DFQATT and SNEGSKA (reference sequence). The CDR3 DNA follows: TGCAGGTCCCGGGACACTGAAGCTTTCTTT. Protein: CRSRDTEAFF.

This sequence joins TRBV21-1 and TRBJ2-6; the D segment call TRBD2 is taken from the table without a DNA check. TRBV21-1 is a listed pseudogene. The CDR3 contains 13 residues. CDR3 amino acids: CASSNSGANVLTF. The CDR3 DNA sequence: TGTGCCAGCAGTAACTCTGGGGCCAACGTCCTGACTTTC.

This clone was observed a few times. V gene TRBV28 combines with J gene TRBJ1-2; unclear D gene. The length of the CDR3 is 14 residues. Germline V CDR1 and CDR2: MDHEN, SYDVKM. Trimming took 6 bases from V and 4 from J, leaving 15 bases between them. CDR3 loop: CASSVPGSSYGYTF. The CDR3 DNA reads TGTGCCAGCAGCGTTCCGGGATCCTCCTATGGCTACACCTTC.

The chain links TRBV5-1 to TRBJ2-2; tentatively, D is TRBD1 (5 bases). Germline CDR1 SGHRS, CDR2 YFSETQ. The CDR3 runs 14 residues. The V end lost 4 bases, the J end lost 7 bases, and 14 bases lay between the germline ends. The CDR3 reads CASSAGRADGELFF. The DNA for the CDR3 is TGCGCCAGCAGCGCCGGCAGGGCGGACGGGGAGCTGTTTTTT.